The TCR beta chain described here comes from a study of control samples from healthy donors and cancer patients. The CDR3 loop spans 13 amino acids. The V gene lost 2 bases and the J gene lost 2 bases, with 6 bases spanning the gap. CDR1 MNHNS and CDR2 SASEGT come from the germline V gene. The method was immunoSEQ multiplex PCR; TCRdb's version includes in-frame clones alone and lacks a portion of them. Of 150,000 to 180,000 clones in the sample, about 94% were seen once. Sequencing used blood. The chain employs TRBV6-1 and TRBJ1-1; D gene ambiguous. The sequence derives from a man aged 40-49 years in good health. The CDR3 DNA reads TGTGCCAGCAGTGAACTAGCCAACACTGAAGCTTTCTTT. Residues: CASSELANTEAFF.